The following is a TCR beta chain sequence with its context. In germline, CDR1 is SGHTA, CDR2 FQGNSA. V was shortened by 1 base and J by 4 bases, with 11 bases between the two germline ends. The CDR3 sequence is 15 residues long. The data stem from a study of blood T cell repertoires in COVID-19. Study as a whole: Sites across the United States, Italy and Spain contributed samples from acute and convalescent COVID-19. T cells, B-cell-depleted T cells, or PBMCs supplied cDNA or gDNA.

In the authors' workflow: Amplified reference gene primers provided the basis for estimating nucleated cell counts. Sequenced by immunoSEQ multiplex PCR; TCRdb stores in-frame clones only, minus some. Clonal size and the V and J genes are those of that table, whereas D and trimming came from the DNA. The profile shows 200,000 to 250,000 clones, 70% to 90% of them singletons. Material for sequencing was peripheral blood. The chain employs TRBV7-2 and TRBJ1-3; weak D call: TRBD1 (6 bases). The receptor was derived from a man aged 35-49 years with acute or convalescent COVID-19. In nucleotides, the CDR3 is TGTGCCAGCAGCTTAGGCGGGGGGCGAGGAAACACCATATATTTT. Translated, it gives CASSLGGGRGNTIYF.